These 30 T cell receptor beta chains were all obtained from the same sample, sequenced in a study of human T cells and chemical hapten exposure. Time point of the sample: patch test 2, 6 weeks after DPC sensitization. Treatment specified: therapeutic diphenylcyclopropenone sensitization with weekly scalp DPC. TCRdb independently ran MiXCR on the RACE reads; one entry per CDR3 protein. There are about 85,000 distinct CDR3 sequences in the sample; roughly 11% occur only once, and roughly 1.4% lies in the top ten. This sample comprised whole blood, obtained in connection with sensitization to the hapten diphenylcyclopropenone (DPC). Receptors originate from a man aged 18 to 29 with alopecia areata. Some clones in this sample may be carry-over from other donors' samples.

This clonotype was recorded a few times. The chain uses TRBV7-8 and TRBJ2-1; 12 positions match TRBD2. This CDR3 spans 19 amino acids. From germline, CDR1 is SGHVS and CDR2 FQNEAQ. J was trimmed by 0 bases and V by 5 bases; bases with no gene match: 11. CDR3 nucleotide sequence: TGTGCCAGCAGCATTCGACTAGCGGGGGCCGAGAGCTCCTACAATGAGCAGTTCTTC. Its translation is CASSIRLAGAESSYNEQFF.

This clonotype occurred many times. The chain has TRBV5-1 and TRBJ1-1; TRBD1 matches at 7 bases. The germline gives CDR1 SGHRS, CDR2 YFSETQ. CDR3 length: 14 residues. V shed 4 bases and J 1 base; nucleotides not matched to a gene: 4. The CDR3 DNA reads TGCGCCAGCAGCGCGGACAGGAAGAACACTGAAGCTTTCTTT. Translating it yields CASSADRKNTEAFF.

The table lists this clonotype with many counts. The rearrangement links TRBV4-1 to TRBJ2-7, with D tentatively TRBD1 (5 bases). From germline, CDR1 is MGHRA and CDR2 YSYEKL. The V end was cut by 0 bases, the J end by 0 bases, with 12 bases between. The CDR3 length is 16 residues. Here the CDR3 DNA reads TGCGCCAGCAGCCAAGACCGACAGTCTAGCTCCTACGAGCAGTACTTC. It specifies CASSQDRQSSSYEQYF.

This clonotype was observed many times. This rearrangement joins TRBV25-1 to TRBJ2-7, with a possible D match to TRBD1 (6 bases). The CDR3 is 14 amino acids. The V end was cut by 3 bases, the J end by 5 bases, with 14 bases between. Germline V lookup: CDR1 MGHDK, CDR2 SYGVNS. The CDR3 loop reads CASSDMGAGDEQYF. The CDR3 region has the DNA TGTGCCAGCAGTGATATGGGGGCTGGGGACGAGCAGTACTTC.

This clonotype was counted at least ten times. The rearrangement uses TRBV7-6 and TRBJ2-1, with 8 bases fitting TRBD1. Germline CDR1 and CDR2: SGHVS and FNYEAQ. CDR3 length: 15 amino acids. Trimming cost V 4 bases and J 6 bases; bases outside gene matches: 8. The CDR3 loop reads CASSWGTGSGNEQFF. The CDR3 DNA reads TGTGCCAGCAGCTGGGGGACAGGCTCGGGCAATGAGCAGTTCTTC.

A note on this clonotype: A much larger clone differs from this one at a single base, so this may be a read error. The V call is TRBV11-2, the J call TRBJ1-1; the D is unclear. The CDR3 has 17 residues. Germline lookup yields CDR1 SGHAT and CDR2 FQNNGV. The CDR3: CAGSLVVLGSDLSEAFF. For the CDR3, the DNA is TGTGCCGGCAGCTTAGTAGTTCTCGGTAGCGATTTGTCTGAAGCTTTCTTT.

This clonotype appeared many times. This chain links TRBV14 with TRBJ1-1; possible D gene TRBD1, 5 bases. This CDR3 has 14 residues. Germline V CDR1 and CDR2: SGHDN, FVKESK. V lost 4 bases and J 4 bases, leaving 13 bases between the germline ends. The CDR3 loop reads CASSPRQGVTEAFF. In nucleotides, the CDR3 is TGTGCCAGCAGCCCGAGGCAGGGAGTCACTGAAGCTTTCTTT.

In this sample, this clonotype turned up a few times. The chain uses TRBV5-1 and TRBJ2-7; D ambiguous. From germline, CDR1 is SGHRS and CDR2 YFSETQ. This CDR3 contains 13 residues. Trimming took off 0 bases at V and 0 bases at J, with 4 bases between the two ends. CDR3 protein: CASSLDLSYEQYF. The CDR3 bases are TGCGCCAGCAGCTTGGACCTCTCCTACGAGCAGTACTTC. The whole variable domain, filled in from reference TRBV5-1 and TRBJ2-7, reads KAGVTQTPRYLIKTRGQQVTLSCSPISGHRSVSWYQQTPGQGLQFLFEYFSETQRNKGNFPGRFSGRQFSNSRSEMNVSTLELGDSALYLCASSLDLSYEQYFGPGTRLTVT.

This clonotype was seen a few times. The chain uses TRBV6-6 and TRBJ2-3, with 8 bases matching TRBD1. Trimming cost V 3 bases and J 2 bases; bases outside gene matches: 4. The CDR3 spans 15 residues. In germline, CDR1 is MNHNY, CDR2 SVGAGI (reference sequence). The CDR3: CASSYQGALTDTQYF. The DNA for the CDR3 is TGTGCCAGCAGTTATCAGGGGGCTCTCACAGATACGCAGTATTTT.

The chain has TRBV6-2 or TRBV6-3 and TRBJ2-7; D gene uncertain. V lost 1 base, J lost 3 bases, and 1 base lay in between. The CDR3 runs to 11 residues. Per germline, CDR1 MNHEY and CDR2 SVGEGT. The CDR3 region is CASSYFYEQYF. The DNA for the CDR3 is TGTGCCAGCAGTTACTTCTACGAGCAGTACTTC.

This clonotype was counted only a few times. Written as DNA, the CDR3 is TGCAGTGCTAGAGACAGGGGCGCCTACAATGAGCAGTTCTTC. Its translation: CSARDRGAYNEQFF. The chain uses TRBV20-1 and TRBJ2-1; the D gene is possibly TRBD1 (6 bases). Germline V gene data show CDR1 as DFQATT and CDR2 as SNEGSKA (reference sequence). V was trimmed by 0 bases and J by 2 bases, leaving 8 bases between them. This CDR3 has 14 residues.

This clonotype appeared a few times. The chain combines TRBV19 with TRBJ2-1; D unclear. Per the germline V gene, CDR1 is LNHDA and CDR2 is SQIVND (reference sequence). The CDR3 has 13 residues. Trimming stripped 9 bases from V and 0 bases from J, with 9 bases between. CDR3 DNA: TGTGCCAGCGGTGAGAGCTCCTACAATGAGCAGTTCTTC. Translating it yields CASGESSYNEQFF.

This clonotype was counted ten times or more. The chain carries TRBV18 and TRBJ1-2, with D possibly TRBD1 on 6 matching bases. Germline values: CDR1 KGHSH, CDR2 LQKENI. V lost 3 bases to trimming and J lost 4 bases, with 12 bases between them. The CDR3 has 14 residues. The DNA for the CDR3 is TGTGCCAGCTCACCGGTCGACAGGTCCTATGGCTACACCTTC. This gives the protein CASSPVDRSYGYTF. The variable domain in full, completed from reference TRBV18 and TRBJ1-2, reads NAGVMQNPRHLVRRRGQEARLRCSPMKGHSHVYWYRQLPEEGLKFMVYLQKENIIDESGMPKERFSAEFPKEGPSILRIQQVVRGDSAAYFCASSPVDRSYGYTFGSGTRLTVV.

The rearrangement joins TRBV18 to TRBJ1-1; the match to TRBD1 covers 9 bases. V was clipped by 3 bases and J by 3 bases; unmatched bases: 11. The CDR3 is made up of 17 amino acids. Germline CDR1 is KGHSH and CDR2 is LQKENI. This CDR3 reads CASSPAEDRGVYTEAFF. CDR3 DNA sequence: TGTGCCAGCTCACCGGCCGAAGACAGGGGGGTCTACACTGAAGCTTTCTTT.

This clonotype was found once. The chain carries TRBV3-1 and TRBJ2-7; TRBD2 is a possible D gene (6 bases). There are 12 residues in the CDR3. Germline values: CDR1 LGHDT, CDR2 YNNKEL (reference sequence). Trimming removed 3 bases at V and 6 bases at J, with 9 bases between. The chain's CDR3 is CASSHNGGEQYV. Written as DNA, the CDR3 is TGTGCCAGCAGCCATAACGGGGGCGAGCAGTACGTC.

In this sample, this clonotype turned up a few times. The chain uses TRBV20-1 and TRBJ2-7; D is tentatively TRBD1 or TRBD2 (5 bases each). This CDR3 has 14 residues. Deletions cut 1 base from V and 6 bases from J, with 16 bases between. The V gene's germline CDR1 is DFQATT and CDR2 SNEGSKA (reference sequence). Here the CDR3 reads CSARGPLGTGEQYV. The CDR3 nucleotides are TGCAGTGCTAGAGGGCCCCTGGGGACGGGCGAGCAGTACGTC.

The chain uses TRBV7-9 and TRBJ1-4; 8 bases agree with TRBD1. V trimming: 0 bases; J trimming: 4 bases; junction bases outside the gene matches: 4. CDR3 size: 16 residues. In germline, CDR1 is SEHNR, CDR2 FQNEAQ (reference sequence). The CDR3 DNA reads as TGTGCCAGCAGCTTAGCCCTGACAGGGGTTAATGAAAAACTGTTTTTT. Translated, it gives CASSLALTGVNEKLFF.

This clonotype came up many times. The chain is built from TRBV7-2 and TRBJ2-1, with D possibly being TRBD2 (6 bases). V shed 1 base and J shed 3 bases, with 10 bases lying between them. Looked up from germline, CDR1 is SGHTA and CDR2 is FQGNSA. The CDR3 spans 15 residues. CDR3 in amino acids: CASSLVAAFYNEQFF. The CDR3 nucleotides read TGTGCCAGCAGCTTAGTAGCGGCATTCTACAATGAGCAGTTCTTC.

This clonotype was counted between two and nine times. A much bigger clone sits one base away, suggesting this may be a read error. V is TRBV7-3 and J is TRBJ2-3; D is perhaps TRBD1 (5 bases). Germline V gene lookup returns CDR1 SGHTA and CDR2 FQGTGA. The CDR3 has 13 amino acids. V lost 2 bases and J lost 2, with 5 bases in between. The DNA for the CDR3 is TGTGCCAGCAGCTTAGGGGCCACAGATACGCAGTATTTT. This codes for CASSLGATDTQYF.

This clonotype was detected ten times or more. V is TRBV28 and J is TRBJ1-5; D might be TRBD1 (5 bases). V lost 3 bases to trimming and J lost 2 bases, with 8 bases between them. Germline lookup yields CDR1 MDHEN and CDR2 SYDVKM. This CDR3 has 14 amino acids. The CDR3 region is CASSLSRGNQPQHF. The CDR3 DNA sequence: TGTGCCAGCAGTTTGAGCAGGGGCAATCAGCCCCAGCATTTT. Full variable domain (outside the CDR3, taken from reference TRBV28 and TRBJ1-5): DVKVTQSSRYLVKRTGEKVFLECVQDMDHENMFWYRQDPGLGLRLIYFSYDVKMKEKGDIPEGYSVSREKKERFSLILESASTNQTSMYLCASSLSRGNQPQHFGDGTRLSIL.

This clonotype was found many times. The chain joins TRBV29-1 to TRBJ1-5, with 8 bases that match TRBD1. This CDR3 contains 12 residues. CDR1 is SQVTM, CDR2 ANQGSEA, per germline. Germline trimming cut 4 bases from V and 9 bases from J; bases unmatched to any gene: 5. The CDR3 spells CSVGDRLWPQHF. As DNA, the CDR3 is TGCAGCGTTGGGGACAGGCTTTGGCCCCAGCATTTT.

This clonotype has just a few counts. This rearrangement joins TRBV20-1 to TRBJ1-1; D not certain. The CDR3 spans 14 residues. The germline CDR1 and CDR2 sequences are DFQATT and SNEGSKA (reference sequence). In nucleotides, the CDR3 is TGCAGCTGTGCCCCCGGGAACATGAACACTGAAGCTTTCTTT. Encoded protein: CSCAPGNMNTEAFF.

This clonotype was picked up many times. The V call is TRBV7-8, the J call TRBJ2-5; D may be TRBD1 (7 bases). The CDR3 runs 15 residues. The V and J ends lost 2 bases and 5 bases respectively, with 15 bases between them. The V gene's germline CDR1 is SGHVS and CDR2 FQNEAQ. The CDR3 loop reads CASSLRAGGSETQYF. The CDR3 coding sequence is TGTGCCAGCAGCTTACGTGCAGGGGGGTCGGAGACCCAGTACTTC. The whole variable domain, filled in from reference TRBV7-8 and TRBJ2-5, reads GAGVSQSPRYKVAKRGQDVALRCDPISGHVSLFWYQQALGQGPEFLTYFQNEAQLDKSGLPSDRFFAERPEGSVSTLKIQRTQQEDSAVYLCASSLRAGGSETQYFGPGTRLLVL.

In its sample, this clonotype was seen many times. The chain uses TRBV18 and TRBJ1-2; 9 bases are shared with TRBD1. The germline V gene encodes CDR1 KGHSH and CDR2 LQKENI. The CDR3 runs to 16 residues. After removal of 4 bases from V and 4 bases from J, the junction contained 10 bases not matched to a gene. CDR3 DNA sequence: TGTGCCAGCTCACTGGGTGTGGGACAGGGACGCTATGGCTACACCTTC. Protein sequence: CASSLGVGQGRYGYTF.

This clonotype was recorded at least ten times. For the CDR3, the DNA is TGTGCCAGCAGTTTCGGTCTCGGCGAGCAGTACTTC. Protein: CASSFGLGEQYF. The chain joins TRBV28 to TRBJ2-7; D remains unclear. The germline V and J ends were trimmed by 3 bases and 6 bases, with 9 bases remaining between them. CDR1 and CDR2 (germline): MDHEN, SYDVKM. The CDR3 loop spans 12 amino acids.

The gene calls are TRBV4-2 and TRBJ2-7, with 8 bases fitting TRBD2. This CDR3 is built from 16 residues. V shed 2 bases, J shed 5 bases, and the junction held 11 bases outside the gene matches. From germline, CDR1 is LGHNA and CDR2 YNFKEQ. This chain's CDR3 is CASSQSARGGYDEQYF. DNA of the CDR3: TGTGCCAGCAGCCAATCCGCCCGGGGGGGCTATGACGAGCAGTACTTC.

This clonotype was seen a handful of times. The genes are TRBV7-2 and TRBJ2-1; D is unclear. The CDR3 totals 13 residues. Between the trimmed V and J ends, which lost 1 base and 3 bases, there was a span of 4 bases. CDR1 is SGHTA, CDR2 FQGNSA, per germline. This chain's CDR3 is CASSLVRYNEQFF. In DNA form, the CDR3 reads TGTGCCAGCAGCTTAGTACGCTACAATGAGCAGTTCTTC.

The J gene is TRBJ1-1, the V gene TRBV18; D remains unclear. CDR3 length equals 14 residues. Trimming removed 4 bases from V and 0 bases from J, with 9 bases in between. Per germline, CDR1 KGHSH and CDR2 LQKENI. The CDR3 sequence: CASSRVRMNTEAFF. The CDR3 region has the DNA TGTGCCAGCTCACGAGTCCGGATGAACACTGAAGCTTTCTTT.

The chain carries TRBV12-3 or TRBV12-4 and TRBJ2-5; 7 bases agree with TRBD1. V shed 6 bases and J 9 bases; nucleotides not matched to a gene: 4. The CDR3 spans 11 residues. CDR3 DNA: TGTGCCAGCAGCCGAACAGGGGCCCAGTACTTC. Its translation is CASSRTGAQYF.

The table lists this clonotype with a few counts. The chain carries TRBV7-9 and TRBJ2-3; D may be TRBD2 (5 bases). CDR1 is SEHNR, CDR2 FQNEAQ, per germline (reference sequence). CDR3 length: 15 residues. The ends were cut back, 5 bases at V and 4 bases at J, with 16 bases in the middle. The CDR3, as DNA: TGTGCCAGCAGCCCTACTAGTCTGCTCCCAGATACGCAGTATTTT. Protein product: CASSPTSLLPDTQYF. The whole variable domain, remainder taken from reference TRBV7-9 and TRBJ2-3, is DTGVSQNPRHKITKRGQNVTFRCDPISEHNRLYWYRQTLGQGPEFLTYFQNEAQLEKSRLLSDRFSAERPKGSFSTLEIQRTEQGDSAMYLCASSPTSLLPDTQYFGPGTRLTVL.